This T cell receptor (beta chain) was sequenced during a study of spatial heterogeneity in lung cancer. TCRdb itself ran the 5' RACE reads through MiXCR, one entry per CDR3 protein. The sample includes approximately 10,000 distinct CDR3 sequences, about a fifth seen only once; the top ten take just under 45%. Time point meaning: blood at routine non-recurrence follow-up after resection. This clonotype showed up just a few times. Its antigen is as yet unknown. Findings and limits, study-wide: Blood contained ubiquitous expanded tumor TCRs more at resection than at follow-up.

The source of this sequence is a male donor with early-stage non-small cell lung cancer. The sequenced sample was PBMCs, obtained at follow-up.

The CDR3 bases are TGTGCCAGCAGTTTAGGGACAGGGGGGTCTTTCTTT. Residues: CASSLGTGGSFF. V gene TRBV12-3 or TRBV12-4 combines with J gene TRBJ1-1, with 10 bases fitting TRBD1. The junction had 2 bases not matched to a gene; V was cut back by 1 base and J by 12 bases. This CDR3 is built from 12 residues.